This entry describes one T cell receptor (beta chain). These data originate in a study of blood T cell repertoires in COVID-19. Background on the study: The United States, Italy and Spain supplied acute and convalescent COVID-19 samples.

Produced via immunoSEQ multiplex PCR; TCRdb's table is partial and in-frame only. Found here are 95,000 to 150,000 clones, about four fifths of them singletons; the top ten hold more than 35%. Looked up from germline, CDR1 is MNHEY and CDR2 is SVGEGT. The CDR3 runs to 15 residues. Trimming cost V 7 bases and J 0 bases, with 13 bases left between them. This receptor was obtained from a man aged 35 to 55 with active or convalescent COVID-19. The material sequenced was peripheral blood. V usage is TRBV6-2 or TRBV6-3 and J usage is TRBJ1-5; D not certain. The CDR3 protein is CASTPAAGSNQPQHF. The CDR3 region has the DNA TGTGCCAGCACCCCCGCGGCGGGTAGCAATCAGCCCCAGCATTTT.